The entry below describes one T cell receptor beta chain. Profiled with immunoSEQ multiplex PCR; TCRdb holds only in-frame clones, not every one. The sample lists almost 400,000 clones, around nine tenths occurring once. This record comes from a study of blood T cell repertoires in COVID-19. The germline gives CDR1 KGHSH, CDR2 LQKENI. The CDR3 contains 19 residues. The trim removed 3 bases at V and 9 bases at J, leaving 16 bases unmatched. The chain carries TRBV18 and TRBJ1-6; 11 bases agree with TRBD1. The sequenced material came from PBMCs or T cells enriched from blood (not recorded which). This TCR was sampled from a woman in her twenties or thirties who had recovered from COVID-19. The CDR3 nucleotides read TGTGCCAGCTCACCCCGAACCGGAGGGACAGGGGGTAGTAGTTCACCCCTCCACTTT. This gives the protein CASSPRTGGTGGSSSPLHF. The full variable domain, with the rest looked up from reference TRBV18 and TRBJ1-6, is NAGVMQNPRHLVRRRGQEARLRCSPMKGHSHVYWYRQLPEEGLKFMVYLQKENIIDESGMPKERFSAEFPKEGPSILRIQQVVRGDSAAYFCASSPRTGGTGGSSSPLHFGNGTRLTVT.